This T cell receptor (beta chain) comes out of a study of Ad26.COV2.S vaccination and SARS-CoV-2 variants. Study-wide context: Dosing was one shot or two shots 56 days apart.

Sequenced by immunoSEQ multiplex PCR; TCRdb stores in-frame clones only, minus some. The repertoire includes around 350,000 clones, approximately 84% of them detected once, and roughly 3.3% sits in the top ten. Documented treatment: 19 received Ad26.COV2.S at low or high dose, single or two shots; several received placebo; per-sample allocation not given. After the first vaccine or placebo injection, samples were drawn on day 63. The CDR3 contains 16 residues. Trimming shortened V by 4 bases and J by 2 bases, and 14 bases separated the two germline ends. Germline CDR1 is SGHTA and CDR2 is FQGNSA. The sample consisted of peripheral blood, taken in a trial of Ad26.COV2.S vaccine versus placebo. This receptor was taken from a person aged 18-60 years who received the Ad26.COV2.S COVID-19 vaccine or a placebo. The chain has TRBV7-2 and TRBJ2-2; D not resolved. CDR3 DNA: TGTGCCAGCAGCTCTCCAGTGAGTTTCAACACCGGGGAGCTGTTTTTT. This translates into CASSSPVSFNTGELFF.